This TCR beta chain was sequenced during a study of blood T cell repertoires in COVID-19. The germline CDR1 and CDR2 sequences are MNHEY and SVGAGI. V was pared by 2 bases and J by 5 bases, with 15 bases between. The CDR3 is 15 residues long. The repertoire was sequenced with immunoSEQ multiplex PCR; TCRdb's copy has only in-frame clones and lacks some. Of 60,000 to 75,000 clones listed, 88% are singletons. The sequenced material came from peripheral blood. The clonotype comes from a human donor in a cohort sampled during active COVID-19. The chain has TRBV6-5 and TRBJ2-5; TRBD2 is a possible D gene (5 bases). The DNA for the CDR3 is TGTGCCAGCAGTTACCAAGCCAGTAGAGGGGAGACCCAGTACTTC. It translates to CASSYQASRGETQYF.